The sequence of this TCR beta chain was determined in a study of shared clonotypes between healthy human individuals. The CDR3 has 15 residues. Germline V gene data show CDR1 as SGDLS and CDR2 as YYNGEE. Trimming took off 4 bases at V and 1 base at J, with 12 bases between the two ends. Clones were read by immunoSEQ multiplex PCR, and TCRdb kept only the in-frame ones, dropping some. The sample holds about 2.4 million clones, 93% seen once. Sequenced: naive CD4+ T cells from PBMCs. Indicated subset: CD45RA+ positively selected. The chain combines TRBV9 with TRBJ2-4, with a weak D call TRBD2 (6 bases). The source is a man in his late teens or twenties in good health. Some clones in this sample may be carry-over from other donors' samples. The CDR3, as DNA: TGTGCCAGCAGCCGTTCCGGGGGTGCCAAAAACATTCAGTACTTC. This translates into CASSRSGGAKNIQYF.